This T cell receptor (beta chain) was documented in a study of blood T cell repertoires in COVID-19. Study in general: Whether acute or convalescent, the COVID-19 samples came from the United States, Italy and Spain. In each case, the material was cDNA or gDNA derived from T cells, B-cell-depleted T cells, or PBMCs.

This clone was counted only a few times. Authors' analysis steps: Amplifying reference gene primers gave estimates of nucleated cell counts. TCRdb's table, derived via immunoSEQ multiplex PCR, lists solely in-frame clones and lacks some. V, J and clone size reflect that table, while D and trimming were determined from the DNA. The data contain more than 95,000 clones, about 86% of them singletons. The material sequenced was peripheral blood. This receptor was identified in a woman aged 55-69 years in a cohort sampled during active or convalescent COVID-19.

CDR3 in amino acids: CASSPGITDTQYF. The CDR3 DNA reads TGTGCCAGCAGCCCGGGGATAACAGATACGCAGTATTTT. This chain joins TRBV11-2 and TRBJ2-3; the D gene is possibly TRBD2 (5 bases). V was cut by 5 bases and J by 3 bases, with 9 bases left in between. Germline loops: CDR1 SGHAT, CDR2 FQNNGV. The CDR3 contains 13 residues.